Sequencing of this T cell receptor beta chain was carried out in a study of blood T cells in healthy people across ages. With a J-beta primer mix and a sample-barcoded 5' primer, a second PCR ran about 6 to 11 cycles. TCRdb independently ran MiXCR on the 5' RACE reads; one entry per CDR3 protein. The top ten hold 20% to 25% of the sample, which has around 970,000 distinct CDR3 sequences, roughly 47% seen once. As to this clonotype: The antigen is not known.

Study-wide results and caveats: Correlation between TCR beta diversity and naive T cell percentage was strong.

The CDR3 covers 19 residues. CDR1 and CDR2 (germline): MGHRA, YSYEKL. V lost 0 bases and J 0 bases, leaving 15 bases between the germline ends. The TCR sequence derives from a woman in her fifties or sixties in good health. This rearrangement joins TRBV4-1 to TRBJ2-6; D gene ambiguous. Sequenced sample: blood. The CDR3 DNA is TGCGCCAGCAGCCAAGATGGGTTATCCGGGTCCTCTGGGGCCAACGTCCTGACTTTC. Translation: CASSQDGLSGSSGANVLTF.